This T cell receptor beta chain came from a study of CD8 T cells in Susac syndrome. Reverse transcription used roughly 0.45 to 1 ug RNA and random hexamers. TCRdb re-derived calls from the immunoSEQ multiplex PCR reads in MiXCR, one entry per CDR3 protein. The table records over 100,000 distinct CDR3 sequences, under 95% of them present only once. This CDR3 is built from 15 residues. Germline V gene data show CDR1 as GTSNPN and CDR2 as SVGIG (reference sequence). V shed 0 bases, J shed 7 bases, and the junction held 8 bases outside the gene matches. Sequencing of TCR beta was performed on blood CD8+ and CD4+ T cells.

The sequencing sample was made of CD8+ T cells from PBMCs. This receptor was identified in a human donor in good health. V is TRBV30 and J is TRBJ2-2; TRBD1 aligns across 7 bases. The CDR3 sequence is CAWSVKGAGVGELFF. The CDR3 bases are TGTGCCTGGAGTGTCAAGGGGGCCGGAGTCGGGGAGCTGTTTTTT. The variable domain in full, with the rest retrieved from reference TRBV30 and TRBJ2-2, is SQTIHQWPATLVQPVGSPLSLECTVEGTSNPNLYWYRQAAGRGLQLLFYSVGIGQISSEVPQNLSASRPQDRQFILSSKKLLLSDSGFYLCAWSVKGAGVGELFFGEGSRLTVL.